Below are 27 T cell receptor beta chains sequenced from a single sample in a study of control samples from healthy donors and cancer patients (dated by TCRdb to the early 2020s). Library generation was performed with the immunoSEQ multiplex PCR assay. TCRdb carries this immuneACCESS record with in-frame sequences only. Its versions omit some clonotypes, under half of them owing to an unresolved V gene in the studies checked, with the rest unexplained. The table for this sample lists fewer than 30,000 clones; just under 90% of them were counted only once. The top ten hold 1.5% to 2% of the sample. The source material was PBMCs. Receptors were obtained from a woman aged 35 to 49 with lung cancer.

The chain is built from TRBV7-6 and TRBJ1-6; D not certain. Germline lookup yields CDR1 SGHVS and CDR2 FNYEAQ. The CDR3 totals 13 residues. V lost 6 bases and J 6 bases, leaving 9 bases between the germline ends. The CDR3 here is CASSRAPNSPLHF. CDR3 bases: TGTGCCAGCAGTCGGGCCCCTAATTCACCCCTCCACTTT.

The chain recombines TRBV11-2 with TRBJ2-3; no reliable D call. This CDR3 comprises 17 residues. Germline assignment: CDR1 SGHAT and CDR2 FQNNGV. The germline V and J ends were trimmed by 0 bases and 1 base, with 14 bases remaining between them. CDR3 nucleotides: TGTGCCAGCAGCTTAGATATGGATCCACGAGGCACAGATACGCAGTATTTT. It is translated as CASSLDMDPRGTDTQYF.

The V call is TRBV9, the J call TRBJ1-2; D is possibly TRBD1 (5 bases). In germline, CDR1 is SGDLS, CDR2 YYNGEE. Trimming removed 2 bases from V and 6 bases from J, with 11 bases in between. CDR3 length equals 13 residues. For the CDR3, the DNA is TGTGCCAGCAGCGTCGAGGGGCGTGATGGCTACACCTTC. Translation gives CASSVEGRDGYTF.

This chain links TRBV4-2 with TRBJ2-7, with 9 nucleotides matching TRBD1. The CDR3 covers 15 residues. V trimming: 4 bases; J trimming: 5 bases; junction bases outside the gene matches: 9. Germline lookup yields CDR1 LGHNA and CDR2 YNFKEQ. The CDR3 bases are TGTGCCAGCAGCCTGGCCCGGGGGACAGGGCACGAGCAGTACTTC. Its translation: CASSLARGTGHEQYF.

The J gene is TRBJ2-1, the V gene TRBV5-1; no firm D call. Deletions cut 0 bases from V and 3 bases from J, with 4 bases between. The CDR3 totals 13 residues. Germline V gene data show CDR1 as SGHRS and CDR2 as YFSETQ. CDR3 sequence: CASSLASYNEQFF. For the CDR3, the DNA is TGCGCCAGCAGCTTGGCCAGCTACAATGAGCAGTTCTTC.

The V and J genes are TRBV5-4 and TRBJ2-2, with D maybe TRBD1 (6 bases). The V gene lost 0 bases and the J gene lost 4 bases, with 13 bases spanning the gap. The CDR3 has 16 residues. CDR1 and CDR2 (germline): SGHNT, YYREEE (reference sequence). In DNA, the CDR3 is TGTGCCAGCAGCTTGGTTGCAGGGGTAGGCACCGGGGAGCTGTTTTTT. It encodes CASSLVAGVGTGELFF.

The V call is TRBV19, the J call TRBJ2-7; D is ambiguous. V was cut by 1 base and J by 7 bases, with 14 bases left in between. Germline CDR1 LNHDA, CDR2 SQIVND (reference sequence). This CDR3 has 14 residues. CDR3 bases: TGTGCCAGTAGTATAGGGTCCGGCCCTAGGGAGCAGTACTTC. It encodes CASSIGSGPREQYF.

The CDR3 spells CASSLAGAGELFF. CDR3 bases: TGTGCCAGCAGTTTAGCCGGGGCCGGGGAGCTGTTTTTT. The genes are TRBV12-3 or TRBV12-4 and TRBJ2-2; possibly TRBD2 for D (5 bases). CDR3 length: 13 amino acids. The ends were cut back, 0 bases at V and 6 bases at J, with 5 bases in the middle.

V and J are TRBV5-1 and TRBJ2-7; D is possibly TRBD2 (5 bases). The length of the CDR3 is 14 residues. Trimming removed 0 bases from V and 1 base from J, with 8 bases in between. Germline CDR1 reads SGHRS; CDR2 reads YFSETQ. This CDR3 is CASSLVGGSYEQYF. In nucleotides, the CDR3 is TGCGCCAGCAGCTTGGTAGGAGGTTCCTACGAGCAGTACTTC.

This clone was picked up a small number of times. CDR3 in DNA: TGCAGCGCCCGGGACTCTCCCTACGAGCAGTACTTC. This gives the protein CSARDSPYEQYF. The V call is TRBV29-1, the J call TRBJ2-7; perhaps TRBD2 as D (6 bases). Trimming left V 7 bases short and J 2 bases short, with 12 bases between. Germline V gene lookup returns CDR1 SQVTM and CDR2 ANQGSEA. This CDR3 spans 12 amino acids.

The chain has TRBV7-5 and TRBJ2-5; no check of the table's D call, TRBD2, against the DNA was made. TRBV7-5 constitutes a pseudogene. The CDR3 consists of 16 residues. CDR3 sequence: CVRSGACGAGPETQYF. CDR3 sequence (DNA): TGTGTCAGAAGTGGGGCATGCGGGGCGGGGCCTGAGACCCAGTACTTC.

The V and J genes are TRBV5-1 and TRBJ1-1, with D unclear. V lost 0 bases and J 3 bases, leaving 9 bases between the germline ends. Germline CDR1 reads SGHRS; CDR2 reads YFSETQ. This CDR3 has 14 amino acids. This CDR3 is CASSLAGIDTEAFF. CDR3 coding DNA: TGCGCCAGCAGCTTGGCCGGAATAGACACTGAAGCTTTCTTT.

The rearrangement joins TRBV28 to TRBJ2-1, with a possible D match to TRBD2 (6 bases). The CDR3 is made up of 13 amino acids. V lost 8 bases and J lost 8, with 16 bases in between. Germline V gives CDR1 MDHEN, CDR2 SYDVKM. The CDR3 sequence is CASSEGGADEQFF. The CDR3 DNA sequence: TGTGCCAGCTCCGAGGGCGGGGCGGATGAGCAGTTCTTC.

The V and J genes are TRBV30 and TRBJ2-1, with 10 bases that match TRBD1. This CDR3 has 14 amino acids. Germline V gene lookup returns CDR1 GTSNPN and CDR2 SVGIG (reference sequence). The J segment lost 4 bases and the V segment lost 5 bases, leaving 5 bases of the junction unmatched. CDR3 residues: CAWLRDRGYNEQFF. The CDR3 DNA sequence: TGTGCCTGGCTCCGGGACAGGGGTTACAATGAGCAGTTCTTC.

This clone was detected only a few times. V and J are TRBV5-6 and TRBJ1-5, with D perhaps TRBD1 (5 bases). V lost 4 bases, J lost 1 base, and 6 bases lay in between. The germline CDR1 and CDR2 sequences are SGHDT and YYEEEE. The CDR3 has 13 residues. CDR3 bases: TGTGCCAGCAGCGGGGGGAGCAATCAGCCCCAGCATTTT. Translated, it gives CASSGGSNQPQHF.

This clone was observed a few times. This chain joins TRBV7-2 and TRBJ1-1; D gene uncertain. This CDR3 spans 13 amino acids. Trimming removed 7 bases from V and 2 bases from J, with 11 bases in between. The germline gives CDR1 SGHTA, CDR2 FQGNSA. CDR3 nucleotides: TGTGCCAGCACCTACTTTAGAAACACTGAAGCTTTCTTT. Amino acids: CASTYFRNTEAFF.

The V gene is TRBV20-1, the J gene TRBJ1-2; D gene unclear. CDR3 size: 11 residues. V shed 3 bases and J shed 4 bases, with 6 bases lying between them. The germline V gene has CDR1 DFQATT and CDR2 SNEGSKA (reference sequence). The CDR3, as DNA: TGCAGTGCTAGCAAGGCCTATGGCTACACCTTC. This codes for CSASKAYGYTF.

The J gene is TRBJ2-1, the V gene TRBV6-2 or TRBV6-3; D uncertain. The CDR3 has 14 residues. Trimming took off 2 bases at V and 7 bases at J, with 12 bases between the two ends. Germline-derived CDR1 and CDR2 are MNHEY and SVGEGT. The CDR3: CASSYVLLRNEQFF. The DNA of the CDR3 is TGTGCCAGCAGTTACGTCCTTCTTAGAAATGAGCAGTTCTTC.

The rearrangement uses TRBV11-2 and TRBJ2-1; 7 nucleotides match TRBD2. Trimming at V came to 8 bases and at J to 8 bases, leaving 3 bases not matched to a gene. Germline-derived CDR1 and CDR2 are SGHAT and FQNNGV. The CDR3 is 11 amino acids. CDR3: CASQRGDEQFF. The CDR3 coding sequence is TGTGCCAGCCAGCGGGGCGATGAGCAGTTCTTC.

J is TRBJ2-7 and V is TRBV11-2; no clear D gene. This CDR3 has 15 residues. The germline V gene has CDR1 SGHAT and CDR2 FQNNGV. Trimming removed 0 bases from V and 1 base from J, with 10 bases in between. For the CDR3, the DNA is TGTGCCAGCAGCTTAGAAGGGCGATTATCCTACGAGCAGTACTTC. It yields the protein CASSLEGRLSYEQYF.

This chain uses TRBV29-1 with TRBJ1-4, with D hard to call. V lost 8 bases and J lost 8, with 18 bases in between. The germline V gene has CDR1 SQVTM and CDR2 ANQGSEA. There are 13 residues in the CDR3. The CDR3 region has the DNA TGCAGCATTCGCCCCGGTAGGGAAGAAAAACTGTTTTTT. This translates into CSIRPGREEKLFF.

The CDR3 bases are TGTGCCAGCAGCCCAGGTGGGGGGCCCGAGCAGTACTTC. Its translation is CASSPGGGPEQYF. The chain employs TRBV13 and TRBJ2-7, with D perhaps TRBD1 or TRBD2 (6 bases each). The germline V gene encodes CDR1 PRHDT and CDR2 FYEKMQ (reference sequence). Trimming shortened V by 5 bases and J by 6 bases, and 14 bases separated the two germline ends. This CDR3 contains 13 residues.

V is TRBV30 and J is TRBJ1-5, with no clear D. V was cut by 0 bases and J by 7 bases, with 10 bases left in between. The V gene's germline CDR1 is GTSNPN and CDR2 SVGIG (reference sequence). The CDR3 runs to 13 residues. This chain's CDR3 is CAWSVRQSQPQHF. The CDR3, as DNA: TGTGCCTGGAGTGTACGGCAAAGCCAGCCCCAGCATTTT.

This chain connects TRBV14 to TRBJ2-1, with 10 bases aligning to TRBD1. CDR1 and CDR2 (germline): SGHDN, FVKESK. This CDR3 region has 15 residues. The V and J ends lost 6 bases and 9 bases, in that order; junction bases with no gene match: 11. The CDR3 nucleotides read TGTGCCAGCAGTCTAAGACAGGGGGCTTTGAGTGAGCAGTTCTTC. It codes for CASSLRQGALSEQFF.

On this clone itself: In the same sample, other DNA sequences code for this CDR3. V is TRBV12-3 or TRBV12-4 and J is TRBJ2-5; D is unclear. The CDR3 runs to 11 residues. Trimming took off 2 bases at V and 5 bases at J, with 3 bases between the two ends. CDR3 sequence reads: CASSLRETQYF. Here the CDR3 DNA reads TGTGCCAGCAGTTTACGGGAGACCCAGTACTTC.

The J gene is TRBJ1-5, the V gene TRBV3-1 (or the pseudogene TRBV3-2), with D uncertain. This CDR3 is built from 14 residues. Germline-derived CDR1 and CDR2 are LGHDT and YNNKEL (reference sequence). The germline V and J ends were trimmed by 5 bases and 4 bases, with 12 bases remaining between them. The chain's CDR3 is CASSGEDPNQPQHF. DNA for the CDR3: TGTGCCAGCAGCGGAGAGGACCCGAATCAGCCCCAGCATTTT.

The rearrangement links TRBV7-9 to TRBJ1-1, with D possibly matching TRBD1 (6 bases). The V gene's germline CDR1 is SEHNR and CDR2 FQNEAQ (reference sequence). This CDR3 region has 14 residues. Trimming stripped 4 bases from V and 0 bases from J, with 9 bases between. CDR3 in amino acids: CASSWGAVNTEAFF. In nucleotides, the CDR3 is TGTGCCAGCAGCTGGGGGGCAGTGAACACTGAAGCTTTCTTT.